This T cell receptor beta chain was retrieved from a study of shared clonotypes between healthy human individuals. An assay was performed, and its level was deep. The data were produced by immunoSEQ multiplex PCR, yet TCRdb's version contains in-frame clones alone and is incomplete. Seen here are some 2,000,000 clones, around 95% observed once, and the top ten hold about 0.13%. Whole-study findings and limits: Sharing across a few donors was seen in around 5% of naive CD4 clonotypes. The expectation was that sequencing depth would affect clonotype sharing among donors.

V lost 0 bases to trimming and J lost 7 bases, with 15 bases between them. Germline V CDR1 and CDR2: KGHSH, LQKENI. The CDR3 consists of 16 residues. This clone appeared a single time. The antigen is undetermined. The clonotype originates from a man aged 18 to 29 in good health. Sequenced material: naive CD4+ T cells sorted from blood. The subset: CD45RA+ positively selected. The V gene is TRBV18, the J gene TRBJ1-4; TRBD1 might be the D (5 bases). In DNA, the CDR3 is TGTGCCAGCTCACCACCGGGGGACGGCCGTAGTGAAAAACTGTTTTTT. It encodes CASSPPGDGRSEKLFF. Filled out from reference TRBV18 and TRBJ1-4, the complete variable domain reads NAGVMQNPRHLVRRRGQEARLRCSPMKGHSHVYWYRQLPEEGLKFMVYLQKENIIDESGMPKERFSAEFPKEGPSILRIQQVVRGDSAAYFCASSPPGDGRSEKLFFGSGTQLSVL.